A single sample gave rise to the 2 T cell receptor beta chains below, sequenced in a study of metastatic and nonmetastatic thyroid tumors. Thyroid surgery took place with no prior treatment in any patient. Through MiXCR, TCRdb re-clonotyped the PCR reads. Among 15,000 to 20,000 clones listed, 25% to 35% were seen once. The sequencing sample was made of tumor tissue. Receptor source: a female donor with papillary thyroid cancer or a benign thyroid nodule (not recorded which). Some clones in this sample may be carry-over from other donors' samples.

The rearrangement uses TRBV19 and TRBJ2-2, with no clear D. Germline CDR1 reads LNHDA; CDR2 reads SQIVND (reference sequence). V gave up 3 bases and J gave up 2 bases, with 7 bases separating them. The CDR3 loop spans 14 amino acids. The CDR3 coding sequence is TGTGCCAGTAGTATTGATTATAACACCGGGGAGCTGTTTTTT. This translates into CASSIDYNTGELFF. Variable domain in full (rest from reference TRBV19 and TRBJ2-2): DGGITQSPKYLFRKEGQNVTLSCEQNLNHDAMYWYRQDPGQGLRLIYYSQIVNDFQKGDIAEGYSVSREKKESFPLTVTSAQKNPTAFYLCASSIDYNTGELFFGEGSRLTVL.

V usage is TRBV3-1 and J usage is TRBJ2-7; weak D call: TRBD2 (5 bases). CDR3 length equals 13 residues. With 5 bases removed from V and 2 bases from J, the gap between germline ends came to 10 bases. Looked up from germline, CDR1 is LGHDT and CDR2 is YNNKEL (reference sequence). In DNA form, the CDR3 reads TGTGCCAGCAGCTCAGGAGGCGCCTACGAGCAGTACTTC. It yields the protein CASSSGGAYEQYF.